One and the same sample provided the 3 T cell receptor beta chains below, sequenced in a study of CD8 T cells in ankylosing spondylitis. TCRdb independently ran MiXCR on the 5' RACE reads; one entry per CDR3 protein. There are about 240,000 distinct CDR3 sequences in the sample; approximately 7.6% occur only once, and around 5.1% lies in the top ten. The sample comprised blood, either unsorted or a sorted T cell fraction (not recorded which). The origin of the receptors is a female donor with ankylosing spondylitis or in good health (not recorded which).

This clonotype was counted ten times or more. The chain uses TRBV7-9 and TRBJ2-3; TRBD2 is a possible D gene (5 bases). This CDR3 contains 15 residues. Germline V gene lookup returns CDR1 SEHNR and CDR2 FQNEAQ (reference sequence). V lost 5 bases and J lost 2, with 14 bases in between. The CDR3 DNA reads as TGTGCCAGCAGCCTCCAAGGAGGAGCCACAGATACGCAGTATTTT. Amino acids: CASSLQGGATDTQYF. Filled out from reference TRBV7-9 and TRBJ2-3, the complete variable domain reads DTGVSQNPRHKITKRGQNVTFRCDPISEHNRLYWYRQTLGQGPEFLTYFQNEAQLEKSRLLSDRFSAERPKGSFSTLEIQRTEQGDSAMYLCASSLQGGATDTQYFGPGTRLTVL.

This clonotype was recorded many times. The DNA for the CDR3 is TGTGCCAGCAGTGAGATGACAGGGCCTAACTATGGCTACACCTTC. It is translated as CASSEMTGPNYGYTF. The chain is built from TRBV6-1 and TRBJ1-2; TRBD1 aligns across 7 bases. Trimming at V came to 3 bases and at J to 0 bases, leaving 4 bases not matched to a gene. CDR1 MNHNS and CDR2 SASEGT come from the germline V gene. This CDR3 has 15 residues.

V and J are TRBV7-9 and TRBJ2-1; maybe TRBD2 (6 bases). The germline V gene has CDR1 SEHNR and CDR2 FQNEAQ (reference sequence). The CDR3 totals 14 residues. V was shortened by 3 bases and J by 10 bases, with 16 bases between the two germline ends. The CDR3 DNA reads TGTGCCAGCAGCTTGTTGCGGGGCCCTTGGGAGCAGTTCTTC. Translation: CASSLLRGPWEQFF.